This TCR beta chain appears in the sequencing data of a study of blood T cell repertoires in COVID-19. Looking at the study overall: Whether acute or convalescent, the COVID-19 samples came from the United States, Italy and Spain.

CDR3 length: 16 amino acids. V dropped 0 bases and J dropped 1 base, with 9 bases sitting between them. Per the germline V gene, CDR1 is KGHSH and CDR2 is LQKENI. Individuals aged about 18 to 89 years were recruited from 24 US areas. Authors' methods: It was from reference gene primer amplification that nucleated cell counts were estimated. The assay was immunoSEQ multiplex PCR, and TCRdb's table has in-frame clones only and misses some. V, J and clone size were drawn from that table, and D and trimming were deduced from the DNA. In the table there are about 210,000 clones, about 91% of which are singletons.

This chain joins TRBV18 and TRBJ2-2; D is unresolved. The material sequenced was PBMCs or T cells enriched from blood (not recorded which). This clonotype originated in a woman aged 40-49 years with acute COVID-19. The DNA for the CDR3 is TGTGCCAGCTCACCACCGAGAAGAATGAACACCGGGGAGCTGTTTTTT. It codes for CASSPPRRMNTGELFF.